This T cell receptor beta chain was identified during a study of cytomegalovirus exposure and HLA in healthy donors. Findings and caveats of the study: Later, an analysis found that common viral pathogens appeared to be linked with several of the most significant clusters.

V was cut by 5 bases and J by 7 bases, with 15 bases left in between. The CDR3 length is 13 residues. Germline assignment: CDR1 MNHEY and CDR2 SMNVEV (reference sequence). On this clone: Its target is unknown.

The PCR employed 60 Vbeta primers together with 13 Jbeta primers. Profiling relied on immunoSEQ multiplex PCR, and the TCRdb table lists in-frame clones only, not all of them. The sample gives roughly 100,000 clones, 80% of which show up once; approximately 6.9% is in the top ten. The source material was PBMCs. This sequence was found in a man aged 25 to 40 in good health and CMV-seropositive. This chain joins TRBV27 and TRBJ2-7, with D possibly matching TRBD2 (5 bases). CDR3 nucleotide sequence: TGTGCCAGCAGTCTCGGGATCTCGGGTGAGCAGTACTTC. This encodes CASSLGISGEQYF.